The 17 T cell receptor beta chains presented below share a single source sample, sequenced in a study of blood T cells in healthy people across ages (dated by TCRdb to about 2015). The library was generated by 5' RACE. The sample was run on an Illumina HiSeq 2500. A second PCR of roughly 6 to 11 cycles was performed with a sample-barcoded 5' primer and a J-beta primer mix. TCRdb passed the public sequencing reads through fastp at Q25 and MiXCR, retaining productive beta sequences. Rows matching on CDR3 protein sequence are summarized as one entry with the most common DNA and genes. The sample profile shows 700,000 to 900,000 distinct CDR3 sequences; roughly 25% of them were found once. The top ten constitute 2.5% to 3.5% of the sample. Separately, the same data were catalogued under a study of T cells of mothers and their children.

Sequencing used blood. These receptors were obtained from a boy aged 5-17 years in good health.

The rearrangement uses TRBV9 and TRBJ2-3; D unresolved. Trimming left V 0 bases short and J 6 bases short, with 8 bases between. Germline V gives CDR1 SGDLS, CDR2 YYNGEE. The CDR3 extends over 13 amino acids. CDR3 sequence (DNA): TGTGCCAGCAGCGTAGTCGGGTGGGATACGCAGTATTTT. It is translated as CASSVVGWDTQYF. Using reference TRBV9 and TRBJ2-3 for the parts outside the CDR3, the full variable domain is DSGVTQTPKHLITATGQRVTLRCSPRSGDLSVYWYQQSLDQGLQFLIQYYNGEERAKGNILERFSAQQFPDLHSELNLSSLELGDSALYFCASSVVGWDTQYFGPGTRLTVL.

In its sample, this clonotype was seen a few times. The CDR3 bases are TGCAGTGCTAGTCCGGTCAGGGGAAACACTGAAGCTTTCTTT. It codes for CSASPVRGNTEAFF. The chain combines TRBV20-1 with TRBJ1-1; D perhaps matches TRBD1 (6 bases). Germline V gene lookup returns CDR1 DFQATT and CDR2 SNEGSKA (reference sequence). The CDR3 consists of 14 residues. V was pared by 3 bases and J by 2 bases, with 13 bases between.

The genes are TRBV3-1 and TRBJ2-4, with D tentatively TRBD2 (5 bases). From germline, CDR1 is LGHDT and CDR2 YNNKEL (reference sequence). The CDR3 length is 16 residues. Trimming removed 4 bases from V and 0 bases from J, with 13 bases in between. CDR3: CASSLNNGLAKNIQYF. The CDR3, as DNA: TGTGCCAGCAGCCTAAATAACGGACTAGCCAAAAACATTCAGTACTTC. Based on the CDR3 plus reference TRBV3-1 and TRBJ2-4, the full variable domain is DTAVSQTPKYLVTQMGNDKSIKCEQNLGHDTMYWYKQDSKKFLKIMFSYNNKELIINETVPNRFSPKSPDKAHLNLHINSLELGDSAVYFCASSLNNGLAKNIQYFGAGTRLSVL.

V and J are TRBV30 and TRBJ2-7; the D gene is possibly TRBD2 (6 bases). V was cut by 1 base and J by 4 bases, with 11 bases left in between. CDR1 and CDR2 (germline): GTSNPN, SVGIG (reference sequence). The CDR3 runs to 13 residues. The CDR3 reads CAWSAGVLYEQYF. DNA of the CDR3: TGTGCCTGGAGTGCGGGGGTTCTATACGAGCAGTACTTC.

V is TRBV6-5 and J is TRBJ2-2; TRBD2 matches at 11 bases. The CDR3 contains 17 residues. Germline CDR1 MNHEY, CDR2 SVGAGI. The J segment lost 4 bases and the V segment lost 3 bases, leaving 7 bases of the junction unmatched. CDR3 in amino acids: CASSYISGGAGTGELFF. Here the CDR3 DNA reads TGTGCCAGCAGTTATATTAGCGGGGGGGCCGGCACCGGGGAGCTGTTTTTT.

The V gene is TRBV2, the J gene TRBJ2-7; D possibly uses TRBD1 or TRBD2 (5 bases each). V gave up 10 bases and J gave up 4 bases, with 11 bases separating them. CDR1 is SNHLY, CDR2 FYNNEI, per germline. The CDR3 runs to 11 residues. CDR3 protein: CATGTVYEQYF. The CDR3 DNA sequence: TGTGCCACCGGGACGGTATACGAGCAGTACTTC.

This chain joins TRBV29-1 and TRBJ1-1; weak D call: TRBD1 (6 bases). In germline, CDR1 is SQVTM, CDR2 ANQGSEA. Trimming took off 4 bases at V and 6 bases at J, with 15 bases between the two ends. The CDR3 has 13 amino acids. CDR3 bases: TGCAGCGTTGCTCCGATGGGGGGGCCTGAAGCTTTCTTT. This gives the protein CSVAPMGGPEAFF.

This sequence joins TRBV15 and TRBJ1-4; no definite D call. The germline CDR1 and CDR2 sequences are LNHNV and YYDKDF (reference sequence). This CDR3 comprises 12 residues. Trimming took off 8 bases at V and 7 bases at J, with 11 bases between the two ends. Here the CDR3 reads CATLERGEKLFF. CDR3 coding DNA: TGTGCCACCTTGGAGCGGGGTGAAAAACTGTTTTTT.

The rearrangement joins TRBV12-3 or TRBV12-4 to TRBJ2-5, with no clear D. V shed 8 bases and J shed 3 bases, with 10 bases lying between them. This CDR3 has 12 residues. The CDR3 sequence: CASQGVEETQYF. DNA for the CDR3: TGTGCCAGCCAAGGAGTAGAAGAGACCCAGTACTTC.

This clonotype was detected only a few times. CDR3 DNA: TGTGCCAGCAGCGTCGGGACAAGAAGGATGGAGACCCAGTACTTC. This sequence encodes CASSVGTRRMETQYF. The chain links TRBV7-2 to TRBJ2-5; perhaps TRBD1 as D (6 bases). V shed 5 bases and J shed 5 bases, with 18 bases lying between them. Per the germline V gene, CDR1 is SGHTA and CDR2 is FQGNSA. There are 15 residues in the CDR3.

This chain uses TRBV5-1 with TRBJ2-1; 8 nucleotides line up with TRBD2. This CDR3 region has 16 residues. With V trimmed by 0 bases and J by 5 bases, 7 bases remained unmatched. Germline V gene lookup returns CDR1 SGHRS and CDR2 YFSETQ. The CDR3 DNA reads as TGCGCCAGCAGCTTGGTAGGAGCGGGGGTCCACAATGAGCAGTTCTTC. This sequence encodes CASSLVGAGVHNEQFF.

The rearrangement links TRBV7-6 to TRBJ2-7, with 10 nucleotides matching TRBD1. V trimming: 5 bases; J trimming: 0 bases; junction bases outside the gene matches: 7. There are 16 residues in the CDR3. In germline, CDR1 is SGHVS, CDR2 FNYEAQ. This chain's CDR3 is CASSAGQGVSSYEQYF. In nucleotides, the CDR3 is TGTGCCAGCAGCGCCGGACAGGGGGTCAGCTCCTACGAGCAGTACTTC.

The chain links TRBV29-1 to TRBJ2-1; D call uncertain. Germline CDR1 and CDR2: SQVTM and ANQGSEA. V was shortened by 0 bases and J by 8 bases, with 5 bases between the two germline ends. The CDR3 is made up of 11 amino acids. CDR3 coding DNA: TGCAGCGTTGAAGAGTTCGATGAGCAGTTCTTC. This sequence encodes CSVEEFDEQFF.

CDR3 bases: TGCGCCAGCAGCTTCGCATTGGAGACCCAGTACTTC. This sequence encodes CASSFALETQYF. This sequence joins TRBV5-1 and TRBJ2-5; D not certain. CDR3 length: 12 residues. Trimming shortened V by 2 bases and J by 5 bases, and 7 bases separated the two germline ends. Germline assignment: CDR1 SGHRS and CDR2 YFSETQ.

This clonotype was observed a handful of times. The chain uses TRBV6-2 or TRBV6-3 and TRBJ2-1, with 9 bases that match TRBD1. With 7 bases clipped from V and 6 bases from J, the junction kept 10 bases outside the gene matches. The CDR3 totals 15 residues. The germline CDR1 and CDR2 sequences are MNHEY and SVGEGT. Here the CDR3 DNA reads TGTGCCAGCAACTCCGGGACAGGGAACAGCAATGAGCAGTTCTTC. Encoded protein: CASNSGTGNSNEQFF.

The chain has TRBV28 and TRBJ2-5; 10 bases align to TRBD1. After removal of 9 bases from V and 5 bases from J, the junction contained 12 bases not matched to a gene. The CDR3 is made up of 15 amino acids. CDR1 and CDR2 from the germline V gene are MDHEN and SYDVKM. CDR3 amino acids: CASSPGTGVAETQYF. For the CDR3, the DNA is TGTGCCAGTAGCCCCGGGACAGGGGTGGCGGAGACCCAGTACTTC.

The table lists this clonotype with a few counts. The V and J genes are TRBV20-1 and TRBJ1-4; D not resolved. Germline-derived CDR1 and CDR2 are DFQATT and SNEGSKA (reference sequence). Trimming left V 8 bases short and J 6 bases short, with 13 bases between. There are 12 residues in the CDR3. Here the CDR3 reads CSTIRSDEKLFF. CDR3 nucleotides: TGCAGTACTATTAGGTCAGATGAAAAACTGTTTTTT.